This passage covers 4 T cell receptor beta chains from one sample sequenced in a study of control samples from healthy donors and cancer patients. The data were produced by immunoSEQ multiplex PCR, yet TCRdb's version contains in-frame clones alone and is incomplete. The table records under 300,000 clones, almost 85% of them present only once. Sequencing was done on a sample of PBMCs. These receptors were collected from a woman aged 60-75 years with lung cancer.

This chain links TRBV30 with TRBJ2-2, with D perhaps matching TRBD2 (6 bases). This CDR3 spans 15 amino acids. With 4 bases removed from V and 1 base from J, the gap between germline ends came to 13 bases. Germline lookup yields CDR1 GTSNPN and CDR2 SVGIG (reference sequence). This CDR3 reads CAWKPDYRNTGELFF. The CDR3 nucleotides are TGTGCCTGGAAGCCGGACTACCGGAACACCGGGGAGCTGTTTTTT. Filled out from reference TRBV30 and TRBJ2-2, the complete variable domain reads SQTIHQWPATLVQPVGSPLSLECTVEGTSNPNLYWYRQAAGRGLQLLFYSVGIGQISSEVPQNLSASRPQDRQFILSSKKLLLSDSGFYLCAWKPDYRNTGELFFGEGSRLTVL.

This clone appeared a single time. J is TRBJ1-6 and V is TRBV19, with D tentatively TRBD1 (6 bases). Germline CDR1 is LNHDA and CDR2 is SQIVND (reference sequence). Trimming removed 5 bases at V and 12 bases at J, with 17 bases between. The CDR3 length is 14 residues. CDR3 loop: CASSYRDLVRPLHF. The CDR3 coding sequence is TGTGCCAGTAGTTACAGGGATCTAGTCCGACCCCTCCACTTT.

This clone has only one observation. V and J are TRBV14 and TRBJ1-3; perhaps TRBD1 as D (5 bases). This CDR3 is built from 20 residues. Trimming removed 2 bases at V and 2 bases at J, with 25 bases between. The germline V gene has CDR1 SGHDN and CDR2 FVKESK. Here the CDR3 reads CASSQWAEGATSVAGNTIYF. CDR3 in DNA: TGTGCCAGCAGCCAATGGGCTGAAGGGGCCACATCGGTCGCTGGAAACACCATATATTTT. Drawing the rest from reference TRBV14 and TRBJ1-3, the complete variable domain is EAGVTQFPSHSVIEKGQTVTLRCDPISGHDNLYWYRRVMGKEIKFLLHFVKESKQDESGMPNNRFLAERTGGTYSTLKVQPAELEDSGVYFCASSQWAEGATSVAGNTIYFGEGSWLTVV.

This chain links TRBV19 with TRBJ1-4; 8 positions agree with TRBD1. The V gene end was trimmed by 3 bases and the J gene end by 11 bases; junction bases not matched to a gene: 8. This CDR3 has 14 residues. The V gene's germline CDR1 is LNHDA and CDR2 SQIVND (reference sequence). The CDR3 sequence is CASSITLTGDKLFF. The CDR3 bases are TGTGCCAGTAGTATCACCTTGACAGGGGACAAACTGTTTTTT. Using reference TRBV19 and TRBJ1-4 for the parts outside the CDR3, the full variable domain is DGGITQSPKYLFRKEGQNVTLSCEQNLNHDAMYWYRQDPGQGLRLIYYSQIVNDFQKGDIAEGYSVSREKKESFPLTVTSAQKNPTAFYLCASSITLTGDKLFFGSGTQLSVL.